This TCR beta chain was captured by sequencing in a study of cytomegalovirus exposure and HLA in healthy donors. PCR used 60 Vbeta primers and 13 Jbeta primers. The method was immunoSEQ multiplex PCR; TCRdb's version includes in-frame clones alone and lacks a portion of them. Of some 140,000 clones in the sample, roughly three quarters were seen once. V was clipped by 4 bases and J by 2 bases; unmatched bases: 8. Per the germline V gene, CDR1 is GTSNPN and CDR2 is SVGIG (reference sequence). The CDR3 covers 15 residues. The V gene is TRBV30, the J gene TRBJ2-5; TRBD1 aligns across 9 bases. Sequenced input: PBMCs. The receptor comes from a man aged 25 to 40 in good health and CMV-seropositive. The DNA of the CDR3 is TGTGCCTGGACCTCGCCAGGGACAGGGCAAGAGACCCAGTACTTC. Protein sequence: CAWTSPGTGQETQYF. The full variable domain, with the rest looked up from reference TRBV30 and TRBJ2-5, is SQTIHQWPATLVQPVGSPLSLECTVEGTSNPNLYWYRQAAGRGLQLLFYSVGIGQISSEVPQNLSASRPQDRQFILSSKKLLLSDSGFYLCAWTSPGTGQETQYFGPGTRLLVL.